This record covers a single T cell receptor beta chain. As yet, its antigen is unknown. The data originate from a study of early T cells in non-severe SARS-CoV-2 infection. Across the whole study: Chains stayed unpaired after sequencing of bulk RNA from unsorted whole blood.

Unique molecular identifier tags were affixed to discrete cDNA molecules. TCRdb used MiXCR to reprocess the 5' RACE reads, holding one entry per CDR3 protein. The top ten hold about 5.5% of the sample, which has some 90,000 distinct CDR3 sequences, about 15% seen once. Regarding the study as a whole: Anti-spike CD8 responses were favored in VDJdb matching, and private and CD4 specificities were missed.

The TCR sequence derives from an adult who was a healthcare worker with PCR-confirmed SARS-CoV-2 infection or an uninfected control (not recorded which). Sequences were obtained from whole blood.

The CDR3: CAWGWTGGAEKLFF. The CDR3 DNA is TGTGCCTGGGGATGGACAGGGGGTGCTGAAAAACTGTTTTTT. The rearrangement uses TRBV30 and TRBJ1-4; 10 nucleotides line up with TRBD1. This CDR3 region has 14 residues. Germline assignment: CDR1 GTSNPN and CDR2 SVGIG (reference sequence). V dropped 5 bases and J dropped 7; count of bases not matched to a gene: 7.